This TCR beta chain is drawn from a study of cytomegalovirus exposure and HLA in healthy donors. The PCR ran on 60 Vbeta and 13 Jbeta primers. Sequencing used immunoSEQ multiplex PCR; TCRdb keeps in-frame clones, though not all of them. The sample's table shows about 110,000 clones. Details on this clone: The identical CDR3 is also encoded by other nucleotide sequences in the sample.

CDR1 is ENHRY and CDR2 is SYGVKD in the germline V gene. After removal of 7 bases from V and 0 bases from J, the junction contained 3 bases not matched to a gene. This CDR3 contains 15 residues. The genes are TRBV10-3 and TRBJ2-2; 9 nucleotides match TRBD1. Material for sequencing was PBMCs. This receptor was obtained from a man aged 18 to 29 in good health and CMV-seronegative. As DNA, the CDR3 is TGTGCCATCAATAGACAGGGGGCGAACACCGGGGAGCTGTTTTTT. This codes for CAINRQGANTGELFF.